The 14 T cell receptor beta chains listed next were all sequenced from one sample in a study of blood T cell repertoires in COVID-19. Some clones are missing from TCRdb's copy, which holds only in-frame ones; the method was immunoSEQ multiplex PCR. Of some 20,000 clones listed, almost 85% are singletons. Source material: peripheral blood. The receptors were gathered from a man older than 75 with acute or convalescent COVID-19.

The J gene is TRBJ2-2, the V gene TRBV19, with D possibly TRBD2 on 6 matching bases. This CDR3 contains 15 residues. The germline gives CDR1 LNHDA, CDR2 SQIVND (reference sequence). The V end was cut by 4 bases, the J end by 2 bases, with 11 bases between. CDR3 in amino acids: CASSKDGSNTGELFF. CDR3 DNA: TGTGCCAGTAGTAAGGACGGGAGCAACACCGGGGAGCTGTTTTTT.

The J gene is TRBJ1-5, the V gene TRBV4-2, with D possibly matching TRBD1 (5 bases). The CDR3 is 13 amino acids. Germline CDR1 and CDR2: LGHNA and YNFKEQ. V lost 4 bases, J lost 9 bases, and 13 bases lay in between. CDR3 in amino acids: CASSLTVAGPQHF. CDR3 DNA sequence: TGTGCCAGCAGCCTGACAGTGGCAGGGCCCCAGCATTTT.

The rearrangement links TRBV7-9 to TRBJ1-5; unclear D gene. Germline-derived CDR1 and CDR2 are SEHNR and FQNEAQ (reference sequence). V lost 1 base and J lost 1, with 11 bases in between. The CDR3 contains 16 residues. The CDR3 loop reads CASSLGGYESNQPQHF. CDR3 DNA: TGTGCCAGCAGCTTAGGCGGGTATGAAAGCAATCAGCCCCAGCATTTT.

CDR3 sequence: CATSGALAGPSSTDTQYF. CDR3 in DNA: TGTGCCACCAGTGGCGCACTAGCGGGGCCCAGTAGCACAGATACGCAGTATTTT. This rearrangement joins TRBV24-1 to TRBJ2-3; 10 nucleotides agree with TRBD2. This CDR3 is built from 18 residues. V lost 5 bases and J lost 0; bases outside the gene matches: 10. CDR1 is KGHDR, CDR2 SFDVKD, per germline.

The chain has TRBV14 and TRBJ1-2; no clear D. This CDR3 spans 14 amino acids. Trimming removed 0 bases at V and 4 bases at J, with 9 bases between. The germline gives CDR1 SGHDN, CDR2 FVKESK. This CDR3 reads CASSQDMAGYGYTF. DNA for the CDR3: TGTGCCAGCAGCCAAGATATGGCAGGCTATGGCTACACCTTC. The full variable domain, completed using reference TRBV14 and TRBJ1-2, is EAGVTQFPSHSVIEKGQTVTLRCDPISGHDNLYWYRRVMGKEIKFLLHFVKESKQDESGMPNNRFLAERTGGTYSTLKVQPAELEDSGVYFCASSQDMAGYGYTFGSGTRLTVV.

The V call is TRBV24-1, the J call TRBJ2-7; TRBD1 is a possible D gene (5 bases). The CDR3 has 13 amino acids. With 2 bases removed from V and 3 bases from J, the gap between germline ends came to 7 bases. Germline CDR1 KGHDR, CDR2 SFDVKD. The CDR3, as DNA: TGTGCCACCAGTGATTCGGACATCTACGAGCAGTACTTC. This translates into CATSDSDIYEQYF.

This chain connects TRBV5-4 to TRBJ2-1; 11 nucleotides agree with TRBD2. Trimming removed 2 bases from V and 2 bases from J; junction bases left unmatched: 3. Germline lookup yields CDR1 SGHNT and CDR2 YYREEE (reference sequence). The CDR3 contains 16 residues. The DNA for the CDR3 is TGTGCCAGCAGCTTTCGTAGCGGGGGGGCCTACAATGAGCAGTTCTTC. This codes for CASSFRSGGAYNEQFF. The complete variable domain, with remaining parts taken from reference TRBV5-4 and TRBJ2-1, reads ETGVTQSPTHLIKTRGQQVTLRCSSQSGHNTVSWYQQALGQGPQFIFQYYREEENGRGNFPPRFSGLQFPNYSSELNVNALELDDSALYLCASSFRSGGAYNEQFFGPGTRLTVL.

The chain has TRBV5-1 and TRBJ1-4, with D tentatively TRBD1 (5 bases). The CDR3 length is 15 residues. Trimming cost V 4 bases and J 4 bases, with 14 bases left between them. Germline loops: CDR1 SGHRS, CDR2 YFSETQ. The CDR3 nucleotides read TGCGCCAGCAGCATGTTAGACAGTGTTAATGAAAAACTGTTTTTT. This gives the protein CASSMLDSVNEKLFF. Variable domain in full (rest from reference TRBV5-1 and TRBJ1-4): KAGVTQTPRYLIKTRGQQVTLSCSPISGHRSVSWYQQTPGQGLQFLFEYFSETQRNKGNFPGRFSGRQFSNSRSEMNVSTLELGDSALYLCASSMLDSVNEKLFFGSGTQLSVL.

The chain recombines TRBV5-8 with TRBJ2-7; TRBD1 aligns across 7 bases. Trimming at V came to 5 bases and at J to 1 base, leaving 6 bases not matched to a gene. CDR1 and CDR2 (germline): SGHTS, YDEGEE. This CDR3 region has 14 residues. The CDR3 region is CASRNYRGSYEQYF. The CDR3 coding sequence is TGTGCCAGCAGAAACTACAGGGGATCCTACGAGCAGTACTTC.

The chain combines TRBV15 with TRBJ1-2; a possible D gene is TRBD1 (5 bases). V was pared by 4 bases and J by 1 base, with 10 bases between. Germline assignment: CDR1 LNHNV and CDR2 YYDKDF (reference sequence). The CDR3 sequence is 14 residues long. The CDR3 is CATSNTGVNYGYTF. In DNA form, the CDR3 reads TGTGCCACCAGCAACACAGGAGTTAACTATGGCTACACCTTC.

The CDR3 here is CASSADRSYEQYF. CDR3 nucleotide sequence: TGTGCCAGCAGTGCGGACAGGTCCTACGAGCAGTACTTC. This chain links TRBV6-1 with TRBJ2-7, with 7 bases aligning to TRBD1. J lost 1 base, V lost 4 bases, and 1 base had no gene match. Germline CDR1 MNHNS, CDR2 SASEGT. CDR3 length: 13 residues.

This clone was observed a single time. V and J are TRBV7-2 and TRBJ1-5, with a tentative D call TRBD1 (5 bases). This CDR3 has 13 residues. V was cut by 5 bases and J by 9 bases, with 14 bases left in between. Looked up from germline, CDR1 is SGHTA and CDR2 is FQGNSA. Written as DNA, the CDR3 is TGTGCCAGCAGCCCCCAGGGCATTGGGCCCCAGCATTTT. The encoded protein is CASSPQGIGPQHF.

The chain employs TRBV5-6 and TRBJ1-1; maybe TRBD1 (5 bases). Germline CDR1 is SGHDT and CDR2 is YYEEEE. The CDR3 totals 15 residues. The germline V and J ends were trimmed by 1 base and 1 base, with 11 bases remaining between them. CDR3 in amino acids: CASSLIGGSNTEAFF. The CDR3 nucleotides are TGTGCCAGCAGCTTGATCGGGGGATCGAACACTGAAGCTTTCTTT.

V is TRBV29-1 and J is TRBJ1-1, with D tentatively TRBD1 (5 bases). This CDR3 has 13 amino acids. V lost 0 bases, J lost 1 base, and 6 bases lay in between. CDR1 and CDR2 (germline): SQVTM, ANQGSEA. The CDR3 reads CSVEEQENTEAFF. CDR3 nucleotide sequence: TGCAGCGTTGAAGAACAGGAGAACACTGAAGCTTTCTTT.